This T cell receptor beta chain was sequenced during a study of blood T cell repertoires in COVID-19. For the study at large: Samples representing acute and convalescent COVID-19 were sourced from the United States, Italy and Spain.

Authors' processing steps: Nucleated cell number was recorded as an estimate derived from reference gene primer amplification. Measured with immunoSEQ multiplex PCR; TCRdb has only the in-frame clones, and not every one. The V and J calls and the clone size are those of that table, but D and trimming were determined from the DNA. The sample has approximately 190,000 clones; roughly 84% are singletons. Exposed study participants had met a COVID-19 case within 2 weeks before entry. Trimming at V came to 0 bases and at J to 8 bases, leaving 8 bases not matched to a gene. CDR3 length equals 16 residues. Germline CDR1 reads SGDLS; CDR2 reads YYNGEE. This clone was observed a handful of times.

The sample consisted of PBMCs or T cells enriched from blood (not recorded which). The receptor comes from a woman aged 25 to 45 who had been exposed to COVID-19. V and J are TRBV9 and TRBJ2-1; 10 bases line up with TRBD2. CDR3 bases: TGTGCCAGCAGCGTAGTTGGCAGCGGGGGGGCCCATGAGCAGTTCTTC. Translating it yields CASSVVGSGGAHEQFF.